This T cell receptor beta chain was recovered during a study of tumor T cells in aggressive B-cell lymphoma. Germline CDR1 is SEHNR and CDR2 is FQNEAQ (reference sequence). V gave up 2 bases and J gave up 4 bases; unmatched junction bases: 7. CDR3 length equals 16 residues. TCRdb's table, derived via immunoSEQ multiplex PCR, lists solely in-frame clones and lacks some. The sample has 2,000 or so clones; more than 90% are singletons. This clonotype was sampled from an adult with diffuse large B cell lymphoma. Material for sequencing was tumor tissue. The rearrangement links TRBV7-9 to TRBJ2-2; 7 bases match TRBD1. The DNA of the CDR3 is TGTGCCAGCAGCTTATCCAACAGGGGCTTCACCGGGGAGCTGTTTTTT. Its protein product is CASSLSNRGFTGELFF.